What follows are 13 T cell receptor beta chains derived from one specimen sequenced in a study of cytomegalovirus exposure and HLA in healthy donors. Use of 60 Vbeta and 13 Jbeta primers characterized the PCR. The method was immunoSEQ multiplex PCR; TCRdb's version includes in-frame clones alone and lacks a portion of them. The repertoire consists of about 100,000 clones, with 82% occurring once and the leading ten covering approximately 2.5%. The sequenced sample consisted of PBMCs. These receptor sequences come from a young man in good health and CMV-seropositive.

This rearrangement joins TRBV9 to TRBJ2-7; D perhaps matches TRBD2 (5 bases). Germline V gene lookup returns CDR1 SGDLS and CDR2 YYNGEE. Trimming took 0 bases from V and 3 from J, leaving 7 bases between them. The CDR3 extends over 13 amino acids. Here the CDR3 DNA reads TGTGCCAGCAGCGTAGAGGCGGGCTACGAGCAGTACTTC. It is translated as CASSVEAGYEQYF.

The chain recombines TRBV23-1 with TRBJ2-5; 7 positions agree with TRBD1. TRBV23-1 belongs to the ORF category, with a function that is uncertain. V shed 10 bases, J shed 5 bases, and the junction held 7 bases outside the gene matches. CDR3 length: 12 amino acids. The CDR3 loop reads CAIIQGRETQYF. The CDR3 DNA reads TGCGCCATTATACAGGGGCGCGAGACCCAGTACTTC.

The chain is built from TRBV18 and TRBJ2-5; no firm D call. The CDR3 sequence is 12 residues long. The ends were cut back, 6 bases at V and 5 bases at J, with 10 bases in the middle. From germline, CDR1 is KGHSH and CDR2 LQKENI. The CDR3 loop reads CASSSYSETQYF. CDR3 nucleotide sequence: TGTGCCAGCTCTAGTTATTCGGAGACCCAGTACTTC.

CDR3 sequence reads: CASSDSSGGLKDTQYF. Written as DNA, the CDR3 is TGCGCCAGCAGTGACAGTAGCGGGGGTTTGAAAGATACGCAGTATTTT. The chain is built from TRBV10-1 and TRBJ2-3; 9 nucleotides align to TRBD2. CDR1 is WNHNN, CDR2 SYGVQD, per germline (reference sequence). The CDR3 contains 16 residues. V lost 3 bases to trimming and J lost 5 bases; unmatched junction nucleotides: 9.

Note on this clone: An end of the junction differs from the germline gene, which may be a read error. This chain uses TRBV7-9 with TRBJ2-7; D unclear. Germline CDR1 reads SEHNR; CDR2 reads FQNEAQ (reference sequence). The CDR3 has 12 amino acids. In DNA, the CDR3 is TGTTCCAGCAGCGCGTTCCCCTACGAGCAGTACTTC. Translating it yields CSSSAFPYEQYF.

Only a few counts were recorded for this clone. CDR3 in amino acids: CASSYGGEGRTEAFF. CDR3 in DNA: TGTGCCAGCAGTTATGGAGGGGAGGGACGGACTGAAGCTTTCTTT. J is TRBJ1-1 and V is TRBV6-5, with a weak D call TRBD1 (5 bases). Per the germline V gene, CDR1 is MNHEY and CDR2 is SVGAGI. The CDR3 is 15 amino acids. Trimming removed 3 bases from V and 5 bases from J, with 16 bases in between.

The chain carries TRBV18 and TRBJ2-7; 10 bases align to TRBD1. This CDR3 has 16 amino acids. Germline CDR1 reads KGHSH; CDR2 reads LQKENI. The J segment lost 4 bases and the V segment lost 0 bases, leaving 6 bases of the junction unmatched. CDR3 region: CASSPPTGTGVYEQYF. The CDR3 nucleotides read TGTGCCAGCTCACCACCGACGGGGACAGGGGTTTACGAGCAGTACTTC.

The chain couples TRBV5-4 to TRBJ2-1; 7 positions agree with TRBD2. V was pared by 5 bases and J by 9 bases, with 5 bases of the junction left unmatched. The germline gives CDR1 SGHNT, CDR2 YYREEE (reference sequence). The length of the CDR3 is 12 residues. The DNA for the CDR3 is TGTGCCAGCAGTCTCCCGGGGGGTGAGCAGTTCTTC. This gives the protein CASSLPGGEQFF.

Concerning this clone: Its ends do not fully match the called genes, so a read error is possible. V is TRBV7-9 and J is TRBJ2-7, with 12 bases lining up with TRBD2. Germline V gene lookup returns CDR1 SEHNR and CDR2 FQNEAQ (reference sequence). The CDR3 extends over 15 amino acids. CDR3 in amino acids: CSSSVGLAGIYEQYF. CDR3 coding DNA: TGTTCCAGCAGCGTCGGACTAGCGGGGATCTACGAGCAGTACTTC.

V usage is TRBV9 and J usage is TRBJ1-2; 11 bases are a match to TRBD1. Losses at the gene ends were 2 bases for V and 1 base for J; bases not matched to a gene: 7. This CDR3 region has 17 residues. Germline V CDR1 and CDR2: SGDLS, YYNGEE. CDR3: CASSVGTGGRNNYGYTF. In DNA form, the CDR3 reads TGTGCCAGCAGCGTCGGGACAGGGGGTCGGAATAACTATGGCTACACCTTC.

The V gene is TRBV6-1, the J gene TRBJ2-7, with D uncertain. CDR1 and CDR2 from the germline V gene are MNHNS and SASEGT. The CDR3 loop spans 14 amino acids. Trimming took off 3 bases at V and 3 bases at J, with 12 bases between the two ends. CDR3 amino acids: CASSESSEDYEQYF. DNA of the CDR3: TGTGCCAGCAGTGAGTCATCAGAGGACTACGAGCAGTACTTC.

The chain recombines TRBV5-1 with TRBJ2-3; D call uncertain. V shed 0 bases and J shed 0 bases, with 8 bases lying between them. The CDR3 has 15 amino acids. The V gene's germline CDR1 is SGHRS and CDR2 YFSETQ. The CDR3 region is CASSLGAASTDTQYF. CDR3 coding DNA: TGCGCCAGCAGCTTGGGCGCGGCCAGCACAGATACGCAGTATTTT.

As to this clone: Sequence at one end of the junction differs from germline and may be a read error. Other DNA sequences in this specimen translate into the identical CDR3. The J gene is TRBJ2-5, the V gene TRBV7-7; TRBD2 matches at 12 bases. The V gene's germline CDR1 is SSHAT and CDR2 FNYEAQ (reference sequence). The CDR3 is 16 residues long. The CDR3 DNA reads as TGTGCCAGCAGCCCGTCTAGCGGGGGGGCTTTCGAGACTCAGTACTTC. Encoded protein: CASSPSSGGAFETQYF.